The text below deals with one T cell receptor (beta chain). Its antigen is unknown. Within one base of it there is no much larger clone, and no base qualities were kept. The data derive from a study of CD4 T cells in relation to SARS-CoV-2 and coronaviruses (dated by TCRdb to the early 2020s). Background for the entire study: The ViraFEST assay cultured PBMCs with antigen for nine to eleven days, then sequenced TCR beta CDR3s to find antigen-specific clonal expansions. For other donors in the study, expansion assays were sequenced with a different, Illumina-based TCR-beta assay. The Adaptive Biotechnologies TCR-sequencing kit was used for samples from a few pre-COVID donors and for the naive versus memory experiments, whereas the other data were Illumina-based. An HIV-1 Nef peptide pool or a culture without peptide was used as the negative reference condition. At the level of individual TCR clonotypes, the study evaluated whether memory CD4+ T cells crossreact between the spike proteins of SARS-CoV-2 and those of common cold coronaviruses. HLA restriction was mapped for shared crossreactive spike epitopes using patient-derived lymphoblastoid cell lines.

CD4+ T cells from unexposed donors were collected before the COVID-19 pandemic (2011-2018). Following 10 days of culture, the EasySep CD4+ T cell isolation kit was used to isolate CD4+ T cells. As far as cell numbers permitted, CD4+ T cells from unexposed donors were tested for reactivity against SARS-CoV-2 S and N as well as four spike pools from common cold coronaviruses. Each well received about 2 million PBMCs, cultured in IMDM supplemented with about 4.5% human AB serum and 9.5 to 10 IU/ml IL-2. Half of the culture medium was replaced with fresh IL-2-containing medium on days 3 and 7. In general, triplicate replicate wells were used for every peptide culture condition. Leukapheresis product for the unexposed donors was purchased commercially. PBMCs were isolated from leukapheresis product or whole blood by Ficoll-Paque PLUS gradient centrifugation. PBMCs were either cryopreserved at -140°C or used fresh in the expansion assay. The QIAamp Micro DNA Kit was used to extract genomic DNA from the CD4+ T cells.

Findings and caveats that apply to the study as a whole: Since the crossreactivity analysis centred on spike protein, crossreactivity against other viral proteins was not assessed. Because no donor provided both pre-pandemic and post-infection samples, tracing the source of pre-existing responses was limited. Roughly 64% of donors had memory CD4+ clonotypes that crossrecognized SARS-CoV-2 and at least one common cold coronavirus spike. Crossreactive clones showed significantly weaker SARS-CoV-2-driven expansion than monoreactive clones, consistent with antigenic imprinting. Small numbers of patients and of tested TCRs were a limitation of the study.

The CDR3 sequence holds 13 residues, the cysteine and phenylalanine included. Just the 39-base CDR3 DNA is kept, in frame starting at base 1. V was cut back by 6 bases and J by 7 bases, leaving a gap of 12 bases between them. The germline V gene provides CDR1 MDHEN and CDR2 SYDVKM. The library was built by means of the immunoSEQ multiplex PCR assay. As for the original processing: During preprocessing, nonproductive sequences were removed, along with CDR3s that did not begin with C, did not end with F or W, or were shorter than 7 amino acids. The MANAFEST web app identified antigen-specific clonotypes based on expansion compared with the reference and other culture wells. A clone was considered positive if significant expansion relative to the reference culture was observed in 2 of 3 replicate wells at an FDR below 0.05. For a clone to be considered positive, significant expansion relative to all other tandem wells and an odds ratio above 5 were also required. CDR3 homology was measured as pairwise Levenshtein distance, computed with the stringdist R package after trimming three terminal residues from each end. TCRdb mirrors the immuneACCESS table, restricted to in-frame sequences. Some clones are absent from its copies; in checked studies, under half trace to an unresolved V gene, and the reason for the others is unknown. V and J calls and clone size are copied from that table; D and trimming were computed from the DNA. Counted in this sample were 10,000 to 15,000 clones; over 65% of them appeared once. Of the sample, roughly 7.8% is held by the ten largest clones.

The clonotype originates from a human donor in good health. Sequencing used CD4+ T cells from PBMCs, cultured in vitro. Rearrangement joined TRBV28 to TRBJ1-4; the D gene cannot be resolved reliably. The nucleotide sequence reads as follows: TGTGCCAGCAGCCGCAAAATGGGTGAAAAACTGTTTTTT. Translated, it reads CASSRKMGEKLFF. The entire variable domain, with the stretches around the CDR3 drawn from the reference TRBV28 and TRBJ1-4 proteins, is DVKVTQSSRYLVKRTGEKVFLECVQDMDHENMFWYRQDPGLGLRLIYFSYDVKMKEKGDIPEGYSVSREKKERFSLILESASTNQTSMYLCASSRKMGEKLFFGSGTQLSVL.